This T cell receptor beta chain was sequenced in a study of blood T cell repertoires in COVID-19. At the level of the study: Donors in the United States, Italy and Spain gave samples during acute or convalescent COVID-19. Nucleic acid was either cDNA or gDNA, and it came from T cells, B-cell-depleted T cells, or PBMCs.

Between the trimmed V and J ends, which lost 6 bases and 3 bases, there was a span of 11 bases. From germline, CDR1 is MNHEY and CDR2 SVGAGI. There are 13 residues in the CDR3. Authors' analysis steps: Reference gene primer amplification yielded estimated nucleated cell counts. Data came from immunoSEQ multiplex PCR; TCRdb stores just in-frame clones and leaves some out. D and trimming come from the DNA, and the V and J calls and clone size come from that table. The sample yields 200,000 to 300,000 clones, roughly 82% seen once. The source material was peripheral blood. This sequence joins TRBV6-5 and TRBJ1-2, with D uncertain. This sequence originates from a man aged 40-49 years who had recovered from COVID-19. CDR3 region: CASRPGSYYGYTF. The CDR3 nucleotides read TGTGCCAGCAGGCCCGGGAGCTACTATGGCTACACCTTC.